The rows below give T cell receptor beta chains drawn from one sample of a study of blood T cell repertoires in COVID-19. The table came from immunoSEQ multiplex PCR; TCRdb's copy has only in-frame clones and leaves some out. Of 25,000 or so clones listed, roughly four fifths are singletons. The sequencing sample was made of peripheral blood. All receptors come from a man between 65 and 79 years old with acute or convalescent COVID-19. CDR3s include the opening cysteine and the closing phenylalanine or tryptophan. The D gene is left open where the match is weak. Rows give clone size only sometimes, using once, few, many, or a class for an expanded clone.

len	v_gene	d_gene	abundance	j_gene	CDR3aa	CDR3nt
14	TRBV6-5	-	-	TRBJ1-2	CASSYDRKNYGYTF	TGTGCCAGCAGTTACGACAGGAAAAACTATGGCTACACCTTC
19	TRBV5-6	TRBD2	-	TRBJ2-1	CASSSVGTSGGIEGDEQFF	TGTGCCAGCAGCTCAGTAGGGACTAGCGGGGGGATAGAAGGAGATGAGCAGTTCTTC
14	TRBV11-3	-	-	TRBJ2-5	CASSSANSQETQYF	TGTGCCAGCAGCTCTGCGAACAGCCAAGAGACCCAGTACTTC
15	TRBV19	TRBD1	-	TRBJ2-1	CASSVTGVRENEQFF	TGTGCCAGTAGTGTTACAGGGGTTCGCGAGAATGAGCAGTTCTTC
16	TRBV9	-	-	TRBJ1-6	CASSVGGSPNNSPLHF	TGTGCCAGCAGCGTCGGGGGGAGCCCTAATAATTCACCCCTCCACTTT
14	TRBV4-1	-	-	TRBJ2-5	CASSQNNLQETQYF	TGCGCCAGCAGCCAAAACAACCTCCAAGAGACCCAGTACTTC
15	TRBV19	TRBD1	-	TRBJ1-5	CASSIDRGGNQPQHF	TGTGCCAGTAGTATTGACAGGGGGGGCAATCAGCCCCAGCATTTT
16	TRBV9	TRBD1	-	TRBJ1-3	CASSNGQGASGNTIYF	TGTGCCAGCAGCAATGGGCAGGGGGCATCTGGAAACACCATATATTTT
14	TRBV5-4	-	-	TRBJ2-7	CASSTDRLTYEQYF	TGTGCCAGCAGCACAGACAGGCTTACCTACGAGCAGTACTTC
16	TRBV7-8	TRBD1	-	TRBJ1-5	CASSLTGTGHSQPQHF	TGTGCCAGCAGCTTAACGGGGACAGGGCACAGTCAGCCCCAGCATTTT
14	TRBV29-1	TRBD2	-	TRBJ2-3	CSGEGTYSTDTQYF	TGCAGCGGGGAGGGGACCTATAGCACAGATACGCAGTATTTT
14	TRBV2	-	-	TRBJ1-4	CANRLDSQNEKLFF	TGTGCCAACCGGCTGGACAGCCAAAATGAAAAACTGTTTTTT
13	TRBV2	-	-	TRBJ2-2	CASGREGAGELFF	TGTGCCAGCGGCCGCGAGGGGGCCGGGGAGCTGTTTTTT
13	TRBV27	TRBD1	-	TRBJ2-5	CASSLDREETQYF	TGTGCCAGCAGTTTAGACAGGGAGGAGACCCAGTACTTC
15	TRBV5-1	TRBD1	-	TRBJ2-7	CASSILGQGMYEQYF	TGCGCCAGCAGCATCCTGGGACAGGGGATGTACGAGCAGTACTTC
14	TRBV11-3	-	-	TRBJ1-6	CASSLGQYNSPLHF	TGTGCCAGCAGCTTAGGACAGTATAATTCACCCCTCCACTTT
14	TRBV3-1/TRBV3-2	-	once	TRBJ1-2	CASSHSWGRTGYTF	TGTGCCAGCAGCCACAGTTGGGGGCGTACTGGCTACACCTTC
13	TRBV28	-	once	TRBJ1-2	CASSIEYRYGYTF	TGTGCCAGCAGTATCGAGTATCGCTATGGCTACACCTTC
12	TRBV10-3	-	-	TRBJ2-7	CAIRTDSYEQYF	TGTGCCATCAGGACAGACTCCTACGAGCAGTACTTC
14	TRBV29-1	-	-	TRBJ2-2	CSVVEGESTGELFF	TGCAGCGTTGTGGAAGGGGAATCCACCGGGGAGCTGTTTTTT
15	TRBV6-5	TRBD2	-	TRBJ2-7	CASSRLAGVPGEQYF	TGTGCCAGCAGTCGACTAGCGGGAGTGCCCGGCGAGCAGTACTTC
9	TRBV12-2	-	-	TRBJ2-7	CASRPNRRF	TGTGCAAGTCGACCCAACCGGAGGTTC
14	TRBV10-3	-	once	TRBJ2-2	CAISEETVTGELFF	TGTGCCATCAGTGAGGAGACAGTTACCGGGGAGCTGTTTTTT
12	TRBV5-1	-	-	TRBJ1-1	CASSLYQGEAFF	TGCGCCAGCAGCTTGTACCAGGGTGAAGCTTTCTTT
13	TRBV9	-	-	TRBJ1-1	CASAGVLGTEAFF	TGTGCCAGCGCGGGGGTGCTGGGCACTGAAGCTTTCTTT
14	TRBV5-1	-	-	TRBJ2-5	CASSLAGVAETQYF	TGCGCCAGCAGCTTGGCCGGGGTAGCGGAGACCCAGTACTTC
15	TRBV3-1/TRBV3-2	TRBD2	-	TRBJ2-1	CASSSLAGGDNEQFF	TGTGCCAGCAGCTCCCTAGCGGGGGGGGACAATGAGCAGTTCTTC
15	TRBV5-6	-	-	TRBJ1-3	CASSLVVSGRNTIYF	TGTGCCAGCAGCTTGGTGGTATCAGGAAGAAACACCATATATTTT
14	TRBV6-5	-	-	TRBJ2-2	CASRKTQGSGELFF	TGTGCCAGCAGGAAGACCCAGGGGTCCGGGGAGCTGTTTTTT
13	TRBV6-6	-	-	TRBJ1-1	CASVGPWRTEAFF	TGTGCCAGCGTAGGACCTTGGAGGACTGAAGCTTTCTTT
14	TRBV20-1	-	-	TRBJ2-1	CSASKSNLLAEQFF	TGCAGTGCTAGTAAGTCCAATTTACTAGCTGAGCAGTTCTTC
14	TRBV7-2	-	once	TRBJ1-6	CASSFDFPNSPLHF	TGTGCCAGCAGCTTTGACTTCCCTAATTCACCCCTCCACTTT
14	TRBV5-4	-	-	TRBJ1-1	CASSLVRADTEAFF	TGTGCCAGCAGCTTGGTCAGGGCTGACACTGAAGCTTTCTTT
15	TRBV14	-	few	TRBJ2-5	CASSQGALPGETQYF	TGTGCCAGCAGCCAAGGGGCCCTTCCCGGAGAGACCCAGTACTTC
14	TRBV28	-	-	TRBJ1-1	CASSIPGENTEAFF	TGTGCCAGCAGTATCCCCGGAGAGAACACTGAAGCTTTCTTT
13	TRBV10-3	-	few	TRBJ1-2	CAARGTIALGYTF	TGTGCCGCCAGGGGAACAATTGCCTTAGGCTACACCTTC
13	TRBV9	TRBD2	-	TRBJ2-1	CASSPFGGVEQFF	TGTGCCAGCAGCCCCTTCGGGGGGGTCGAGCAGTTCTTC
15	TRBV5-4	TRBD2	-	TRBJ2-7	CASSLELAGSYEQYF	TGTGCCAGCAGCTTGGAACTAGCGGGCTCCTACGAGCAGTACTTC
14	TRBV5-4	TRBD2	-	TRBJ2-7	CASRYHSGSYEQYF	TGTGCCAGCAGGTACCATAGCGGGAGCTACGAGCAGTACTTC
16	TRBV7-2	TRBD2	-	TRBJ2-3	CASSLRSGGAVDTQYF	TGTGCCAGCAGCTTACGGTCCGGGGGGGCGGTAGATACGCAGTATTTT
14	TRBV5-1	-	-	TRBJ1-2	CASSLDPGSDGYTF	TGCGCCAGCAGCTTGGACCCAGGGTCGGATGGCTACACCTTC
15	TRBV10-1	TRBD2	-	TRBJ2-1	CASSSNSGGHNEQFF	TGCGCCAGCAGCTCTAACAGCGGGGGACACAATGAGCAGTTCTTC
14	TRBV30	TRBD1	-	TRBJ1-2	CAWSFRDRGYGYTF	TGTGCCTGGAGTTTCCGGGACAGGGGGTATGGCTACACCTTC
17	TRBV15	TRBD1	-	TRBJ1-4	CATSLSRGHSINGGLFF	TGTGCCACCAGCTTAAGTAGGGGGCACAGCATAAATGGAGGACTGTTTTTT
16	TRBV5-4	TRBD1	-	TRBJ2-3	CASSLVGDRGADTQYF	TGTGCCAGCAGCTTGGTAGGGGACAGGGGTGCAGATACGCAGTATTTT
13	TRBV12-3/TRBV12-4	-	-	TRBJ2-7	CASSFSTSYEQYF	TGTGCCAGCAGTTTCAGTACCTCCTACGAGCAGTACTTC
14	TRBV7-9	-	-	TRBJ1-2	CASSLAAQGFGYTF	TGTGCCAGCAGCTTAGCGGCGCAGGGTTTTGGCTACACCTTC
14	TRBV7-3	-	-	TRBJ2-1	CASSLSGPYNEQFF	TGTGCCAGCAGCTTATCTGGGCCCTACAATGAGCAGTTCTTC
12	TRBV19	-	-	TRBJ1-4	CASTTGNEKLFF	TGTGCCAGTACAACAGGGAATGAAAAACTGTTTTTT
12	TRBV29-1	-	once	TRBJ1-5	CSVDQGVEPQHF	TGCAGCGTTGATCAAGGGGTTGAGCCCCAGCATTTT
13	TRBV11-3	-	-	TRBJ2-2	CASSLVRTGELFF	TGTGCCAGCAGCTTAGTTCGGACCGGGGAGCTGTTTTTT
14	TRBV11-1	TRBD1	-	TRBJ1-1	CASSWGQVNTEAFF	TGTGCCAGCAGCTGGGGACAGGTGAACACTGAAGCTTTCTTT
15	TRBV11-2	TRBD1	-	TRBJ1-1	CASSLFGQGAMKAFF	TGTGCCAGCAGCCTCTTTGGACAGGGGGCGATGAAAGCTTTCTTT
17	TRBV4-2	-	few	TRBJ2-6	CASSQRIGTGWANVLTF	TGTGCCAGCAGCCAACGAATCGGAACAGGATGGGCCAACGTCCTGACTTTC
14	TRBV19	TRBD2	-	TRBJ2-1	CASSAAGGPGEQFF	TGTGCCAGTAGTGCAGCGGGAGGGCCTGGTGAGCAGTTCTTC